This entry lists 21 T cell receptor beta chains sequenced from one sample in a study of T cells after posttransplantation cyclophosphamide. Sequenced by immunoSEQ multiplex PCR; TCRdb stores in-frame clones only, minus some. This table holds around 47,000 clones, approximately 94% found once. The sequenced sample was PBMCs. The receptors derive from a woman in her 30s in good health and a related stem cell transplant donor.

In its sample, this clone was seen once. The gene calls are TRBV11-3 and TRBJ2-3; 8 bases match TRBD2. The CDR3 spans 15 residues. Germline loops: CDR1 SGHNT, CDR2 YENEEA. With 5 bases clipped from V and 4 bases from J, the junction kept 8 bases outside the gene matches. Written as DNA, the CDR3 is TGTGCCAGCAGCCCGGGGGGGCTAGAAGCAGATACGCAGTATTTT. It codes for CASSPGGLEADTQYF. The complete variable domain, with remaining parts taken from reference TRBV11-3 and TRBJ2-3, reads EAGVVQSPRYKIIEKKQPVAFWCNPISGHNTLYWYLQNLGQGPELLIRYENEEAVDDSQLPKDRFSAERLKGVDSTLKIQPAELGDSAVYLCASSPGGLEADTQYFGPGTRLTVL.

V gene TRBV19 combines with J gene TRBJ1-5, with TRBD1 as a possible D gene (5 bases). From germline, CDR1 is LNHDA and CDR2 SQIVND (reference sequence). This CDR3 is 13 amino acids long. V was clipped by 6 bases and J by 4 bases, with 10 bases between them. CDR3 protein: CASRSGQNQPQHF. The CDR3 DNA sequence: TGTGCCAGTAGGAGTGGACAAAATCAGCCCCAGCATTTT.

Of note for this clone: A junction end diverges from the germline sequence, so it may reflect a read error. The CDR3 spells CASTLGDLGYNEQFF. The CDR3 DNA is TGTGCCAGCACCTTGGGGGACTTGGGGTACAATGAGCAGTTCTTC. The V call is TRBV5-4, the J call TRBJ2-1, with D maybe TRBD2 (6 bases). Germline V gene data show CDR1 as SGHNT and CDR2 as YYREEE (reference sequence). CDR3 size: 15 residues.

V gene TRBV5-1 combines with J gene TRBJ2-5; 13 nucleotides align to TRBD2. V lost 0 bases and J lost 6; bases outside the gene matches: 5. The CDR3 contains 16 residues. Looked up from germline, CDR1 is SGHRS and CDR2 is YFSETQ. The CDR3 DNA follows: TGCGCCAGCAGCTTGGCGCGGACTAGCGGGGGTAAGACCCAGTACTTC. This encodes CASSLARTSGGKTQYF. Full variable domain (outside the CDR3, taken from reference TRBV5-1 and TRBJ2-5): KAGVTQTPRYLIKTRGQQVTLSCSPISGHRSVSWYQQTPGQGLQFLFEYFSETQRNKGNFPGRFSGRQFSNSRSEMNVSTLELGDSALYLCASSLARTSGGKTQYFGPGTRLLVL.

This rearrangement joins TRBV11-2 to TRBJ2-1; 10 bases line up with TRBD2. The CDR3 sequence is 15 residues long. Looked up from germline, CDR1 is SGHAT and CDR2 is FQNNGV. With V trimmed by 0 bases and J by 10 bases, 6 bases remained unmatched. The CDR3 DNA reads TGTGCCAGCAGCTTAGATCGAGGTAGCGGGGGGGAGCAGTTCTTC. It codes for CASSLDRGSGGEQFF.

This chain uses TRBV10-3 with TRBJ2-7; a weak D match, TRBD1 (6 bases). This CDR3 comprises 14 residues. Germline lookup yields CDR1 ENHRY and CDR2 SYGVKD. The ends were cut back, 7 bases at V and 5 bases at J, with 18 bases in the middle. CDR3 bases: TGTGCCATCACCTCCGGGACAACAGGAAACGAGCAGTACTTC. This gives the protein CAITSGTTGNEQYF.

The chain couples TRBV5-4 to TRBJ2-7; 9 bases match TRBD1. Trimming removed 5 bases from V and 5 bases from J; junction bases left unmatched: 11. The CDR3 spans 15 residues. Germline V gene lookup returns CDR1 SGHNT and CDR2 YYREEE (reference sequence). The CDR3 DNA sequence: TGTGCCAGCAGTTTGCTGACAGGGGGGGGCGACGAGCAGTACTTC. It yields the protein CASSLLTGGGDEQYF.

The gene calls are TRBV27 and TRBJ2-7; TRBD2 agrees at 15 bases. Trimming at V came to 3 bases and at J to 4 bases, leaving 7 bases not matched to a gene. The length of the CDR3 is 17 residues. Germline CDR1 MNHEY, CDR2 SMNVEV (reference sequence). The CDR3 here is CASSFLGTSGGRYEQYF. The DNA for the CDR3 is TGTGCCAGCAGTTTCCTCGGGACTAGCGGGGGGCGTTACGAGCAGTACTTC.

CDR3 sequence reads: CASSSGEAGDSYNEQFF. DNA of the CDR3: TGTGCCAGCAGCTCCGGCGAAGCGGGGGACTCCTACAATGAGCAGTTCTTC. The chain couples TRBV7-8 to TRBJ2-1, with 8 bases matching TRBD2. After removal of 4 bases from V and 0 bases from J, the junction contained 8 bases not matched to a gene. The length of the CDR3 is 17 residues. Germline-derived CDR1 and CDR2 are SGHVS and FQNEAQ.

This rearrangement joins TRBV5-1 to TRBJ2-3, with 14 nucleotides matching TRBD2. This CDR3 has 18 residues. CDR1 is SGHRS, CDR2 YFSETQ, per germline. With 0 bases clipped from V and 4 bases from J, the junction kept 7 bases outside the gene matches. DNA for the CDR3: TGCGCCAGCAGCTTGGTCCGGACTAGCGGGGGGAGTGCAGATACGCAGTATTTT. This translates into CASSLVRTSGGSADTQYF.

This clone appeared a few times. The genes are TRBV7-2 and TRBJ1-1; tentative D call: TRBD1 (5 bases). The CDR3 runs 15 residues. The V gene's germline CDR1 is SGHTA and CDR2 FQGNSA. The V gene lost 3 bases and the J gene lost 0 bases, with 11 bases spanning the gap. The CDR3 nucleotides are TGTGCCAGCAGCTTCAGGGTCCCCATGAACACTGAAGCTTTCTTT. Its protein product is CASSFRVPMNTEAFF.

This clone was counted a single time. In DNA form, the CDR3 reads TGTGCCAGCAGCTCCGACCACAGGGGAATCAATGAGCAGTTCTTC. This sequence encodes CASSSDHRGINEQFF. V usage is TRBV6-6 and J usage is TRBJ2-1; 7 bases match TRBD1. The V gene's germline CDR1 is MNHNY and CDR2 SVGAGI (reference sequence). The CDR3 sequence is 15 residues long. The V gene end was trimmed by 6 bases and the J gene end by 6 bases; junction bases not matched to a gene: 11.

The J gene is TRBJ2-2, the V gene TRBV7-6; the match to TRBD1 covers 7 bases. Unmatched junction bases numbered 4, after V lost 2 bases and J lost 4 bases. Looked up from germline, CDR1 is SGHVS and CDR2 is FNYEAQ. This CDR3 region has 15 residues. CDR3 sequence: CASSLTTGTTGELFF. CDR3 sequence (DNA): TGTGCCAGCAGCTTAACGACAGGGACCACCGGGGAGCTGTTTTTT.

The V and J genes are TRBV10-3 and TRBJ1-2; 9 bases match TRBD1. The length of the CDR3 is 14 residues. With 4 bases clipped from V and 2 bases from J, the junction kept 2 bases outside the gene matches. The germline V gene encodes CDR1 ENHRY and CDR2 SYGVKD. For the CDR3, the DNA is TGTGCCATCAGTGTCGGGACAGGGAACTATGGCTACACCTTC. Its protein is CAISVGTGNYGYTF.

The chain carries TRBV4-2 and TRBJ1-1, with D unresolved. Germline CDR1 is LGHNA and CDR2 is YNFKEQ. Trimming stripped 4 bases from V and 1 base from J, with 10 bases between. The CDR3 totals 14 residues. The CDR3 DNA follows: TGTGCCAGCAGCCTGGGAGTAACGAACACTGAAGCTTTCTTT. Protein product: CASSLGVTNTEAFF.

The V gene is TRBV5-1, the J gene TRBJ1-1, with TRBD1 matching 9 bases. V lost 2 bases, J lost 4 bases, and 6 bases stayed unmatched. Germline values: CDR1 SGHRS, CDR2 YFSETQ. The CDR3 length is 15 residues. The CDR3 region is CASSLRTGAATEAFF. The CDR3 DNA reads TGCGCCAGCAGCTTACGGACAGGGGCGGCCACTGAAGCTTTCTTT.

This clone was seen just once. This rearrangement joins TRBV5-6 to TRBJ2-7; D possibly corresponds to TRBD1 (7 bases). The CDR3 is made up of 15 amino acids. The V end was cut by 4 bases, the J end by 0 bases, with 14 bases between. Per germline, CDR1 SGHDT and CDR2 YYEEEE. The CDR3 region is CASSGEAGGSYEQYF. The CDR3 DNA sequence: TGTGCCAGCAGCGGGGAGGCAGGGGGCTCCTACGAGCAGTACTTC.

The genes are TRBV19 and TRBJ1-2; D possibly corresponds to TRBD1 (6 bases). Germline CDR1 and CDR2: LNHDA and SQIVND (reference sequence). V dropped 6 bases and J dropped 1 base, with 18 bases sitting between them. The CDR3 is 16 residues long. Written as DNA, the CDR3 is TGTGCCAGTAGAATGGGGAACTCAGGGGATAACTATGGCTACACCTTC. It translates to CASRMGNSGDNYGYTF.

This clone came up once. The rearrangement links TRBV5-4 to TRBJ1-2; D is perhaps TRBD1 (5 bases). Trimming removed 5 bases at V and 8 bases at J, with 16 bases between. Looked up from germline, CDR1 is SGHNT and CDR2 is YYREEE (reference sequence). This CDR3 is 13 amino acids long. CDR3 coding DNA: TGTGCCAGCAGACCGACCGACAGTCGCGGCTACACCTTC. Translation: CASRPTDSRGYTF.

The chain recombines TRBV6-4 with TRBJ2-7, with 9 bases aligning to TRBD1. CDR3 length: 15 residues. The germline CDR1 and CDR2 sequences are MRHNA and SNTAGT. With V trimmed by 10 bases and J by 4 bases, 14 bases remained unmatched. CDR3 DNA sequence: TGTGCCACCCACCCCCGGCGGGACAGGGAGTACGAGCAGTACTTC. Translation gives CATHPRRDREYEQYF.

The chain is built from TRBV19 and TRBJ1-6, with TRBD1 matching 7 bases. The germline CDR1 and CDR2 sequences are LNHDA and SQIVND (reference sequence). V was clipped by 5 bases and J by 3 bases; unmatched bases: 4. The CDR3 contains 15 residues. The CDR3 sequence is CASSLWTGYNSPLHF. DNA of the CDR3: TGTGCCAGTAGTCTATGGACAGGCTATAATTCACCCCTCCACTTT.